This TCR beta chain was recorded in a study of T cell changes during pregnancy in multiple sclerosis. In its sample, this clone was seen a few times. Germline assignment: CDR1 MNHEY and CDR2 SVGAGI. This CDR3 comprises 14 residues. With V trimmed by 6 bases and J by 8 bases, 12 bases remained unmatched. Only in-frame clones appear in the TCRdb table, and some are missing; sequencing was by immunoSEQ multiplex PCR. The sample contains 13,000 or so clones, 88% of which appear only once. This clonotype originated in a female donor with multiple sclerosis, enrolled in a pregnancy study. Sequences were derived from CD8+ T cells from peripheral blood mononuclear cells, sampled in the first trimester of pregnancy. The V call is TRBV6-5, the J call TRBJ1-2; 7 nucleotides line up with TRBD1. The CDR3 sequence: CASRRQGEVEGYTF. In DNA, the CDR3 is TGTGCCAGCAGGCGGCAGGGGGAAGTGGAGGGCTACACCTTC.